Reported below is one TCR beta chain. What it binds is not known. The data originate from a study of blood T cells in healthy people across ages. Germline V gene sequence: CDR1 MNHEY, CDR2 SMNVEV (reference sequence). This CDR3 is built from 14 residues. V dropped 5 bases and J dropped 1; count of bases not matched to a gene: 5. Study outcomes and limitations: TCR beta diversity correlated strongly with naive T cell percentage.

The authors ran a second PCR of about 6 to 11 cycles using a sample-barcoded 5' primer and a J-beta primer mix. In TCRdb, the 5' RACE reads were re-called with MiXCR into one record per CDR3 protein. Of about 930,000 distinct CDR3 sequences in the sample, approximately 32% were seen once. Ranging in age from about 6 to 95, the donors were healthy Caucasian individuals from Russia. In addition, the sample was reused for a study of T cells of mothers and their children. From that second work: Normalized overlap was always slightly, never significantly, higher in related than unrelated mother-child pairs.

The chain joins TRBV27 to TRBJ2-7; 7 bases are a match to TRBD2. The sequence came from a middle-aged woman in good health. The specimen sequenced was blood. Here the CDR3 reads CASSVAGLSYEQYF. CDR3 nucleotides: TGTGCCAGCAGTGTAGCGGGCCTTTCCTACGAGCAGTACTTC.